The clone carrying this T cell receptor (beta chain) was recorded at least ten times. The data are from a study of naive and memory T cell subsets. V lost 5 bases and J lost 4, with 14 bases in between. The CDR3 totals 14 residues. In germline, CDR1 is LGHDT, CDR2 YNNKEL (reference sequence). Amplification of ligated cDNA took four PCR rounds with SP2 and nested alpha and beta constant primers. TCRdb called the 5' RACE reads again in MiXCR, with one record for every CDR3 protein. This sample has 25,000 to 35,000 distinct CDR3 sequences, with 16% found just once. An oligonucleotide containing a UMI was ligated to the 3' end of TCR cDNA.

The chain has TRBV3-1 and TRBJ1-2; D remains unclear. The source of this sequence is a female donor in good health. The CDR3 DNA reads TGTGCCAGCAGCGGCGGATCGTACTCCTATGGCTACACCTTC. Its translation is CASSGGSYSYGYTF.